The 15 T cell receptor beta chains in this list originate from one sample, sequenced in a study of shared clonotypes between healthy human individuals. Clones were sequenced by immunoSEQ multiplex PCR, and TCRdb holds only the in-frame ones, with some missing. The repertoire holds over a million clones, with approximately 78% as singletons. The sample consisted of memory CD4+ T cells from PBMCs. Subset indicated: CD45RA-negative fraction. These TCRs come from a man between 18 and 29 years old in good health. Some clones in this sample may be carry-over from other donors' samples.

The chain has TRBV28 and TRBJ1-2, with TRBD1 as a possible D gene (5 bases). V lost 3 bases and J lost 4, with 15 bases in between. CDR3 size: 15 residues. Looked up from germline, CDR1 is MDHEN and CDR2 is SYDVKM. In nucleotides, the CDR3 is TGTGCCAGCAGTTTCCCTCCCCGGGGGATCTATGGCTACACCTTC. It translates to CASSFPPRGIYGYTF.

The chain carries TRBV11-3 and TRBJ2-2; 7 nucleotides agree with TRBD2. This CDR3 comprises 15 residues. The J segment lost 4 bases and the V segment lost 5 bases, leaving 7 bases of the junction unmatched. Per the germline V gene, CDR1 is SGHNT and CDR2 is YENEEA. CDR3 in amino acids: CASSDSGAGTGELFF. The CDR3 DNA follows: TGTGCCAGCAGCGACAGCGGGGCGGGCACCGGGGAGCTGTTTTTT.

This rearrangement joins TRBV2 to TRBJ2-2, with D unresolved. The CDR3 runs to 15 residues. Looked up from germline, CDR1 is SNHLY and CDR2 is FYNNEI. V gave up 2 bases and J gave up 0 bases, with 7 bases separating them. The CDR3 nucleotides are TGTGCCAGCAGTGAACGCGGCGCGAACACCGGGGAGCTGTTTTTT. Translating gives CASSERGANTGELFF.

This clone has only a few counts. This chain connects TRBV18 to TRBJ1-1; no reliable D call. The CDR3 loop spans 14 amino acids. Per germline, CDR1 KGHSH and CDR2 LQKENI. The ends were cut back, 3 bases at V and 7 bases at J, with 15 bases in the middle. The CDR3 DNA reads TGTGCCAGCTCACCGTTGGTCGGTCGAAGTGAAGCTTTCTTT. This sequence encodes CASSPLVGRSEAFF.

The chain carries TRBV7-9 and TRBJ2-1; the D gene could be TRBD1 or TRBD2 (5 bases each). Trimming removed 5 bases at V and 0 bases at J, with 14 bases between. CDR3 size: 16 residues. Germline V CDR1 and CDR2: SEHNR, FQNEAQ (reference sequence). This CDR3 is CASSTRDPSSYNEQFF. As DNA, the CDR3 is TGTGCCAGCAGCACCCGGGACCCGAGCTCCTACAATGAGCAGTTCTTC. Looking up the rest from reference TRBV7-9 and TRBJ2-1 gives the full variable domain: DTGVSQNPRHKITKRGQNVTFRCDPISEHNRLYWYRQTLGQGPEFLTYFQNEAQLEKSRLLSDRFSAERPKGSFSTLEIQRTEQGDSAMYLCASSTRDPSSYNEQFFGPGTRLTVL.

J is TRBJ1-2 and V is TRBV7-2; TRBD1 might be the D (6 bases). Looked up from germline, CDR1 is SGHTA and CDR2 is FQGNSA. V was pared by 3 bases and J by 7 bases, with 12 bases between. This CDR3 spans 13 amino acids. The CDR3 loop is CASSFRTARGYTF. CDR3 bases: TGTGCCAGCAGCTTTCGGACAGCCCGTGGCTACACCTTC.

The rearrangement joins TRBV7-2 to TRBJ2-7, with 8 bases lining up with TRBD1. The germline V gene encodes CDR1 SGHTA and CDR2 FQGNSA. Losses at the gene ends were 5 bases for V and 2 bases for J; bases not matched to a gene: 5. This CDR3 has 14 amino acids. CDR3 in DNA: TGTGCCAGCAGCCGTCAACAGGGGGCCTACGAGCAGTACTTC. This translates into CASSRQQGAYEQYF.

The chain employs TRBV18 and TRBJ2-7, with 14 bases aligning to TRBD2. Germline lookup yields CDR1 KGHSH and CDR2 LQKENI. V shed 5 bases and J 3 bases; nucleotides not matched to a gene: 15. The CDR3 runs to 19 residues. CDR3 sequence: CASSVQPLSGTSGSYEQYF. The CDR3 nucleotides read TGTGCCAGCTCAGTCCAACCCCTTTCTGGGACTAGCGGGAGCTACGAGCAGTACTTC.

CDR3 sequence reads: CASSFWPAGSNQPQHF. The CDR3 nucleotides are TGCGCCAGCAGCTTTTGGCCAGCAGGTAGCAATCAGCCCCAGCATTTT. The chain employs TRBV5-1 and TRBJ1-5, with no clear D. Trimming pared 2 bases from V and 0 bases from J, leaving 12 bases between. The V gene's germline CDR1 is SGHRS and CDR2 YFSETQ. The CDR3 contains 16 residues.

The V gene is TRBV2, the J gene TRBJ2-1; D uncertain. V was trimmed by 3 bases and J by 0 bases, leaving 18 bases between them. CDR1 is SNHLY and CDR2 is FYNNEI in the germline V gene. This CDR3 spans 18 amino acids. CDR3: CASSEETAASSSYNEQFF. The CDR3 nucleotides are TGTGCCAGCAGTGAGGAAACCGCAGCTAGTAGCTCCTACAATGAGCAGTTCTTC.

This sequence joins TRBV5-5 and TRBJ2-5; D perhaps matches TRBD1 (5 bases). There are 13 residues in the CDR3. The V and J ends lost 4 bases and 1 base respectively, with 8 bases between them. From germline, CDR1 is SGHKS and CDR2 YYEKEE (reference sequence). CDR3 loop: CASSTRVQETQYF. The CDR3 coding sequence is TGTGCCAGCAGCACCAGGGTCCAAGAGACCCAGTACTTC.

This clone appeared a few times. Within the sample, other DNA sequences also encode this same CDR3. V is TRBV6-6 and J is TRBJ1-5, with 7 bases aligning to TRBD1. J lost 4 bases, V lost 4 bases, and 1 base had no gene match. CDR1 is MNHNY and CDR2 is SVGAGI in the germline V gene (reference sequence). The CDR3 contains 13 residues. The chain's CDR3 is CASSLTGNQPQHF. The CDR3 region has the DNA TGTGCCAGCAGTTTGACAGGGAATCAGCCCCAGCATTTT.

The chain employs TRBV5-4 and TRBJ2-4, with D tentatively TRBD1 (5 bases). This CDR3 has 19 amino acids. V shed 4 bases and J shed 0 bases, with 23 bases lying between them. From germline, CDR1 is SGHNT and CDR2 YYREEE (reference sequence). In DNA form, the CDR3 reads TGTGCCAGCAGCACGGATAGGACACTTACTTCGATAGCCAAAAACATTCAGTACTTC. It translates to CASSTDRTLTSIAKNIQYF. Looking up the rest from reference TRBV5-4 and TRBJ2-4 gives the full variable domain: ETGVTQSPTHLIKTRGQQVTLRCSSQSGHNTVSWYQQALGQGPQFIFQYYREEENGRGNFPPRFSGLQFPNYSSELNVNALELDDSALYLCASSTDRTLTSIAKNIQYFGAGTRLSVL.

The chain employs TRBV6-1 and TRBJ1-3; a possible D gene is TRBD1 (6 bases). Trimming stripped 4 bases from V and 4 bases from J, with 11 bases between. CDR1 MNHNS and CDR2 SASEGT come from the germline V gene. This CDR3 region has 14 residues. The CDR3 DNA reads as TGTGCCAGCAGTGTGGGGGCGTACGGAAACACCATATATTTT. Amino acids: CASSVGAYGNTIYF.

The gene calls are TRBV5-6 and TRBJ1-4; D is uncertain. Germline CDR1 SGHDT, CDR2 YYEEEE. Trimming shortened V by 4 bases and J by 7 bases, and 11 bases separated the two germline ends. The CDR3 runs 13 residues. In nucleotides, the CDR3 is TGTGCCAGCAGCCTGGGTGGGGTTGAAAAACTGTTTTTT. Translated: CASSLGGVEKLFF.